This T cell receptor beta chain was observed in a study of cytomegalovirus exposure and HLA in healthy donors. Whole-study results and caveats: Fewer N-insertions than the approximately 700-donor mean were reportedly shown by an Asian-associated ancestry cluster in a later analysis. In an earlier analysis, in around 590 donors, most V segments appeared productive either ~90% or ~30% of the time. Accurate HLA-A and HLA-B prediction from TCR beta sequences was reported for most subjects.

The CDR3 extends over 16 amino acids. Germline-derived CDR1 and CDR2 are MNHNY and SVGAGI (reference sequence). The V end was cut by 2 bases, the J end by 2 bases, with 14 bases between. A multiplex PCR was run with 60 Vbeta primers and 13 Jbeta primers. Produced via immunoSEQ multiplex PCR; TCRdb's table is partial and in-frame only. The data show about 180,000 clones, around 80% seen once. In regard to this clone: Its cognate antigen is unknown.

Nominally healthy donors provided the samples, though records likely missed some immune exposures. The sequence was collected from a girl between 5 and 17 years old in good health and CMV-seropositive. This chain joins TRBV6-6 and TRBJ2-3; the D gene is possibly TRBD2 (5 bases). Sequences were obtained from PBMCs. CDR3 region: CASSYGEPPFTDTQYF. The DNA of the CDR3 is TGTGCCAGCAGTTACGGGGAGCCACCTTTCACAGATACGCAGTATTTT.